This T cell receptor (beta chain) was found in a study of blood T cell repertoires in COVID-19. This table comes from immunoSEQ multiplex PCR, and its TCRdb copy is limited to in-frame clones, with some not included. The table has about 270,000 clones, approximately 84% seen once. This receptor was taken from a man between 18 and 35 years old who had recovered from COVID-19. Sequenced: PBMCs or T cells enriched from blood (not recorded which).

CDR3 residues: CATSDTDRVVGYTF. CDR3 nucleotide sequence: TGTGCCACCAGTGACACCGACAGGGTAGTAGGCTACACCTTC. The chain recombines TRBV24-1 with TRBJ1-2; 7 bases are shared with TRBD1. In germline, CDR1 is KGHDR, CDR2 SFDVKD. The CDR3 spans 14 residues. Trimming took 4 bases from V and 8 from J; bases not matched to a gene: 9.